This T cell receptor (beta chain) was retrieved from a study of blood T cell repertoires in COVID-19. CDR3 size: 13 residues. Germline assignment: CDR1 SGHRS and CDR2 YFSETQ. The V end was cut by 4 bases, the J end by 9 bases, with 14 bases between. This clone was seen only once. TCRdb's copy holds only in-frame clones and misses some; the assay was immunoSEQ multiplex PCR. The sample lists roughly 180,000 clones; 80% to 90% were seen once. V usage is TRBV5-1 and J usage is TRBJ2-1, with unresolved D. The receptor's source is a woman aged 40 to 49 with COVID-19, enrolled during active disease. Material: peripheral blood. The DNA for the CDR3 is TGCGCCAGCAGCGACGGTAGCACCCCTGAGCAGTTCTTC. The encoded protein is CASSDGSTPEQFF.